The sample holds a few counts of the clone carrying this T cell receptor (beta chain). Unmatched junction bases numbered 2, after V lost 2 bases and J lost 1 base. Germline V gene sequence: CDR1 KGHSH, CDR2 LQKENI. This CDR3 is built from 17 residues. This sample was taken from a study of shared clonotypes between healthy human individuals. There were no recent acute infections or vaccinations among the donors, who were healthy HIV-negative adults. An assay was performed, and its level was deep. Across several immunoSEQ plates, the genomic DNA of each subset was split evenly. Assay used: immunoSEQ multiplex PCR; TCRdb lists only in-frame clones, some missing. The sample has some 510,000 clones; less than 85% are singletons.

This TCR was sampled from a woman between 35 and 50 years old in good health. Some clones in this sample may be carry-over from other donors' samples. This chain connects TRBV18 to TRBJ2-2; 12 bases fit TRBD2. Sample: PBMCs. CDR3 residues: CASSPRTSGMNTGELFF. CDR3 nucleotides: TGTGCCAGCTCACCAAGGACTAGCGGGATGAACACCGGGGAGCTGTTTTTT.